Listed here are 15 T cell receptor beta chains from one sample, sequenced in a study of CD8 T cells in ankylosing spondylitis. Via MiXCR, TCRdb re-called the 5' RACE reads, giving one row per CDR3 protein. The sample has 200,000 to 300,000 distinct CDR3 sequences; over 8.5% are singletons. The sample taken for sequencing was blood, either unsorted or a sorted T cell fraction (not recorded which). All receptors come from a male donor with ankylosing spondylitis or in good health (not recorded which).

The V call is TRBV19, the J call TRBJ2-1; D is ambiguous. Trimming stripped 5 bases from V and 0 bases from J, with 11 bases between. The CDR3 length is 15 residues. Germline assignment: CDR1 LNHDA and CDR2 SQIVND (reference sequence). This CDR3 is CASSPGPISYNEQFF. CDR3 coding DNA: TGTGCCAGTAGTCCAGGACCGATCTCCTACAATGAGCAGTTCTTC.

This clonotype came up many times. The chain joins TRBV5-1 to TRBJ1-2; 7 bases align to TRBD1. V shed 0 bases, J shed 1 base, and the junction held 6 bases outside the gene matches. Germline V gene sequence: CDR1 SGHRS, CDR2 YFSETQ. The CDR3 totals 16 residues. This CDR3 reads CASSLDLTGINYGYTF. The CDR3 DNA reads TGCGCCAGCAGCTTGGACCTGACAGGGATTAACTATGGCTACACCTTC.

This clonotype appeared a single time. The rearrangement uses TRBV5-1 and TRBJ2-6; D gene ambiguous. Germline V gives CDR1 SGHRS, CDR2 YFSETQ. V was cut by 4 bases and J by 2 bases, with 13 bases left in between. The CDR3 is 16 amino acids. CDR3 protein: CASSAGPRTGANVLTF. CDR3 nucleotides: TGCGCCAGCAGCGCCGGGCCTAGGACTGGGGCCAACGTCCTGACTTTC.

This clonotype was seen repeatedly, ten times or more. The J gene is TRBJ2-5, the V gene TRBV6-2 or TRBV6-3; D is undetermined. The CDR3 runs 14 residues. Germline CDR1 is MNHEY and CDR2 is SVGEGT. The CDR3 nucleotides read TGTGCTATTCGACGAGCGAGCAGTACAGAGACCCAGTACTTC. As protein: CAIRRASSTETQYF.

Ten or more counts support this clonotype. This chain links TRBV6-2 or TRBV6-3 with TRBJ1-5, with 7 bases lining up with TRBD1. Unmatched junction bases numbered 15, after V lost 6 bases and J lost 4 bases. CDR1 MNHEY and CDR2 SVGEGT come from the germline V gene. This CDR3 region has 17 residues. The CDR3: CASSHTVPGQLNQPQHF. DNA for the CDR3: TGTGCCAGCAGCCACACCGTCCCGGGACAGCTAAATCAGCCCCAGCATTTT.

This clonotype was observed many times. The V call is TRBV6-5, the J call TRBJ2-1; D unresolved. Trimming left V 0 bases short and J 4 bases short, with 13 bases between. Germline lookup yields CDR1 MNHEY and CDR2 SVGAGI. The CDR3 runs to 16 residues. Here the CDR3 DNA reads TGTGCCAGCAGTTACTCGAGTGGGAATGGGTACAATGAGCAGTTCTTC. Its translation is CASSYSSGNGYNEQFF.

At least ten counts were recorded for this clonotype. The rearrangement uses TRBV6-2 or TRBV6-3 and TRBJ2-3; possibly TRBD2 for D (6 bases). The CDR3 runs 15 residues. V shed 6 bases and J shed 4 bases, with 17 bases lying between them. CDR1 and CDR2 (germline): MNHEY, SVGEGT. CDR3 bases: TGTGCCAGCAGCCCCCGGGACTTGTGGGCAGATACGCAGTATTTT. Translating gives CASSPRDLWADTQYF.

The table lists this clonotype with many counts. The rearrangement links TRBV5-1 to TRBJ1-1; no reliable D call. The CDR3 totals 14 residues. Germline V lookup: CDR1 SGHRS, CDR2 YFSETQ. The V and J ends lost 0 bases and 4 bases respectively, with 10 bases between them. CDR3 nucleotides: TGCGCCAGCAGCTTGGAAGGACGGCCCACTGAAGCTTTCTTT. Translation gives CASSLEGRPTEAFF.

In this sample, this clonotype turned up many times. The chain employs TRBV21-1 and TRBJ2-1; the table's D call, TRBD2, has no DNA check behind it. TRBV21-1 is designated a pseudogene. The CDR3 consists of 20 residues. CDR3: CASSKRGLAGGSETYNEQFF. The CDR3 DNA follows: TGTGCCAGCAGCAAAAGGGGACTAGCGGGAGGGTCGGAGACTTACAATGAGCAGTTCTTC.

This clonotype came up many times. This chain connects TRBV3-1 to TRBJ1-6, with TRBD1 matching over 7 bases. After removal of 6 bases from V and 4 bases from J, the junction contained 9 bases not matched to a gene. The CDR3 sequence is 16 residues long. CDR1 is LGHDT and CDR2 is YNNKEL in the germline V gene (reference sequence). Here the CDR3 DNA reads TGTGCCAGCAGAGACCGGGACAGTGGGTATAATTCACCCCTCCACTTT. This encodes CASRDRDSGYNSPLHF.

Many counts were recorded for this clonotype. CDR3 region: CASSSGLLEQFF. CDR3 nucleotide sequence: TGTGCCAGCAGCTCCGGCCTTCTTGAGCAGTTCTTC. The J gene is TRBJ2-1, the V gene TRBV7-2; D uncertain. Germline V lookup: CDR1 SGHTA, CDR2 FQGNSA. The CDR3 covers 12 residues. V was shortened by 4 bases and J by 9 bases, with 10 bases between the two germline ends.

This clonotype appeared many times. The chain couples TRBV20-1 to TRBJ2-1; 9 bases are shared with TRBD2. CDR3 length: 16 residues. The germline V gene encodes CDR1 DFQATT and CDR2 SNEGSKA (reference sequence). After removal of 0 bases from V and 10 bases from J, the junction contained 13 bases not matched to a gene. CDR3: CSARDTAGGHAREQFF. As DNA, the CDR3 is TGCAGTGCTAGAGATACAGCGGGAGGCCACGCCCGAGAGCAGTTCTTC.

This clonotype was seen only a few times. The rearrangement joins TRBV30 to TRBJ1-2; the match to TRBD1 covers 9 bases. With 8 bases clipped from V and 6 bases from J, the junction kept 7 bases outside the gene matches. The CDR3 spans 12 residues. Germline V gene lookup returns CDR1 GTSNPN and CDR2 SVGIG (reference sequence). DNA of the CDR3: TGTGCCGGAGGACAGGGGATCAATGGCTACACCTTC. Its protein is CAGGQGINGYTF.

The sample holds many counts of this clonotype. The chain uses TRBV20-1 and TRBJ2-1; TRBD2 agrees at 10 bases. V was pared by 5 bases and J by 9 bases, with 7 bases of the junction left unmatched. Per germline, CDR1 DFQATT and CDR2 SNEGSKA (reference sequence). The CDR3 length is 13 residues. The CDR3 region has the DNA TGCAGTGCTGGGGGGACTAGCGACATTGAGCAGTTCTTC. Encoded protein: CSAGGTSDIEQFF.

On this clonotype: This clone may be a read error of a much larger clone one base away. The chain is built from TRBV12-3 or TRBV12-4 and TRBJ1-5; TRBD1 is a possible D gene (5 bases). Between the trimmed V and J ends, which lost 6 bases and 0 bases, there was a span of 12 bases. The CDR3 has 15 residues. CDR3 DNA: TGTGCCAGCAGCTTCGGACATCTTAGCAATCAGCCCCAGCATTTT. It is translated as CASSFGHLSNQPQHF.